Many counts were recorded for the clone carrying this T cell receptor beta chain. Its antigen is currently unknown. The entry originates in a study of early T cells in non-severe SARS-CoV-2 infection. Findings of the study overall: Reliance on VDJdb matching favored anti-spike CD8 responses; private and CD4 specificities were missed.

Unique molecular identifiers tagged individual cDNA molecules. TCRdb reprocessed the 5' RACE reads via MiXCR and lists one record per CDR3 protein. The table includes more than 45,000 distinct CDR3 sequences, 6.5% to 8.5% detected once. This CDR3 is 14 amino acids long. The V end lost 4 bases, the J end lost 4 bases, and 14 bases lay between the germline ends. Germline V gene data show CDR1 as SGDLS and CDR2 as YYNGEE. The TCR sequence derives from an adult who was a healthcare worker with PCR-confirmed SARS-CoV-2 infection or an uninfected control (not recorded which). The chain uses TRBV9 and TRBJ2-5, with D possibly matching TRBD1 (6 bases). Sequencing was carried out using whole blood. The CDR3 DNA reads as TGTGCCAGCAGCCGGGGACATACTCCAGAGACCCAGTACTTC. This encodes CASSRGHTPETQYF.